This T cell receptor (beta chain) stems from a study of human CD4 T cells and Enterobacteriaceae. Data came from immunoSEQ multiplex PCR; TCRdb stores just in-frame clones and leaves some out. The data hold about 25,000 clones, with more than 80% observed a single time. All CD4+ cells other than CD45RA+CCR7+CD95- naive cells were sorted as memory, over 95% pure. In germline, CDR1 is LGHNA, CDR2 YNFKEQ. With V trimmed by 4 bases and J by 6 bases, 5 bases remained unmatched. The CDR3 runs to 14 residues. The sequence derives from a human donor in good health. This chain connects TRBV4-2 to TRBJ2-1; TRBD1 matches 8 bases. Sequencing input: memory CD4+ T cells from blood. The CDR3: CASSPPDRGNEQFF. The CDR3 nucleotides are TGTGCCAGCAGCCCCCCCGACAGGGGCAATGAGCAGTTCTTC.